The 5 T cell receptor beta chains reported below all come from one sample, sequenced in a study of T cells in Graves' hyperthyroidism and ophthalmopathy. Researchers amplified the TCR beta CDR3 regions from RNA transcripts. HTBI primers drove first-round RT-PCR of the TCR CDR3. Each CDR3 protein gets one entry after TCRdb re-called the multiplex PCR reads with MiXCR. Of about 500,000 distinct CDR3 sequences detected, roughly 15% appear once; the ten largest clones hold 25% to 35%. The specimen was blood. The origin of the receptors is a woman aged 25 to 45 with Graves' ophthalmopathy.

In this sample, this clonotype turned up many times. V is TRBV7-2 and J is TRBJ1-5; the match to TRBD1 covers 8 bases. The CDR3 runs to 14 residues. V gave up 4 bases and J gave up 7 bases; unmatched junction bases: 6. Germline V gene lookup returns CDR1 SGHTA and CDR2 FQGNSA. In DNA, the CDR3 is TGTGCCAGCAGCTCACGACAGGGGAGGCAGCCCCAGCATTTT. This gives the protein CASSSRQGRQPQHF.

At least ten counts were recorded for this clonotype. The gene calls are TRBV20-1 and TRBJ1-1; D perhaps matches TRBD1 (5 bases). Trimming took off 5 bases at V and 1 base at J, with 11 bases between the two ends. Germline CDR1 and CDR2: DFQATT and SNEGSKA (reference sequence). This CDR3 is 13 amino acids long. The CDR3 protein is CSAGGRENTEAFF. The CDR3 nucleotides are TGCAGTGCTGGGGGACGGGAGAACACTGAAGCTTTCTTT.

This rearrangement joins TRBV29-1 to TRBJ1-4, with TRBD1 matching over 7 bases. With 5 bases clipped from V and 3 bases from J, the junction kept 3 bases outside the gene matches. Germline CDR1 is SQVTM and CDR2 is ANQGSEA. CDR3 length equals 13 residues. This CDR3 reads CSVQGVANEKLFF. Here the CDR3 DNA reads TGCAGCGTTCAGGGGGTGGCTAATGAAAAACTGTTTTTT.

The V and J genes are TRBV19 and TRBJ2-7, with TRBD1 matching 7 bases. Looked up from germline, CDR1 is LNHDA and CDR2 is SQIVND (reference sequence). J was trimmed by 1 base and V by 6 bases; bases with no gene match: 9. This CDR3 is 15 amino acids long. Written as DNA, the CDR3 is TGTGCCAGTAGGGAAAGGGACAGAACATCCTACGAGCAGTACTTC. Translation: CASRERDRTSYEQYF.

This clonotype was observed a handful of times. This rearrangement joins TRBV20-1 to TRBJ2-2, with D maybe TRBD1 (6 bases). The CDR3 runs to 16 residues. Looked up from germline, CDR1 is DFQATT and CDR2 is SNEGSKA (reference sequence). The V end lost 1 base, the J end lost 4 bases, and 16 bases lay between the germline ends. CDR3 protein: CSARGTGWLFTGELFF. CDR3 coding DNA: TGCAGTGCTAGAGGCACAGGGTGGCTTTTCACCGGGGAGCTGTTTTTT.